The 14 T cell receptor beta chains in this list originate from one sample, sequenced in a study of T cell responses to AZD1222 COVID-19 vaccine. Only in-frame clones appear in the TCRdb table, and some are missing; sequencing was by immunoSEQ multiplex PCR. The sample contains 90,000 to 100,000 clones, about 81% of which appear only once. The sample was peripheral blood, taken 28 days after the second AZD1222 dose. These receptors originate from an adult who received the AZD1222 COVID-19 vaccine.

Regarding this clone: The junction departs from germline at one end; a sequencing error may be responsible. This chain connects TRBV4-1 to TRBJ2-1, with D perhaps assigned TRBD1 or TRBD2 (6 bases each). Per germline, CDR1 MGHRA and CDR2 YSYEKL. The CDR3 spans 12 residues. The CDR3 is CASSNRRGELVF. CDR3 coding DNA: TGCGCCAGCAGCAATCGGAGGGGGGAGCTCGTCTTC.

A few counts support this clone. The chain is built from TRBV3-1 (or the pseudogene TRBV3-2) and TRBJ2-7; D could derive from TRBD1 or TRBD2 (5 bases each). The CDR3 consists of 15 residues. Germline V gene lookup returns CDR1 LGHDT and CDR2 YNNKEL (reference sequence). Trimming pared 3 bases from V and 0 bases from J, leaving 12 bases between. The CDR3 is CASSQWERGSYEQYF. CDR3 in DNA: TGTGCCAGCAGCCAGTGGGAGAGGGGCTCCTACGAGCAGTACTTC.

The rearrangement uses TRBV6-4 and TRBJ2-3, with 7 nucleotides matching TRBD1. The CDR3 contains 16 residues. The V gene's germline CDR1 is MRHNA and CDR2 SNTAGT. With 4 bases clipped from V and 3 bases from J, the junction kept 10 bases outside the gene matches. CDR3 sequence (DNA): TGTGCCAGCAGTGGCCAGGGGGTCCCTTTAACAGATACGCAGTATTTT. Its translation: CASSGQGVPLTDTQYF.

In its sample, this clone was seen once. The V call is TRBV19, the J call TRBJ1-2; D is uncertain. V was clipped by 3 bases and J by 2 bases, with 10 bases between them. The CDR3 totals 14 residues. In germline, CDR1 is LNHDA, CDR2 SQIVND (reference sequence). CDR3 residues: CASSISVGNYGYTF. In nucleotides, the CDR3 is TGTGCCAGTAGTATTTCGGTGGGGAACTATGGCTACACCTTC.

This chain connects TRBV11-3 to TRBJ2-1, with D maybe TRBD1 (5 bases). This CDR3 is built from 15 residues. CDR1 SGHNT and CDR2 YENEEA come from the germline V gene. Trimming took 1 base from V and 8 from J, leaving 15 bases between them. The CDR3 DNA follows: TGTGCCAGCAGCTTAGCACTTCTCCAAGGGGATGAGCAGTTCTTC. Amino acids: CASSLALLQGDEQFF.

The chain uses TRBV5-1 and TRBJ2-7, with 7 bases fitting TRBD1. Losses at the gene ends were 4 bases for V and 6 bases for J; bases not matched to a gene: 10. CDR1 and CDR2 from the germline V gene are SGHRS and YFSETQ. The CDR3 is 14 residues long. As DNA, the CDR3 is TGCGCCAGCAGCCCCGGGACAGCAAGGTCCGAGCAGTACTTC. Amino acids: CASSPGTARSEQYF.

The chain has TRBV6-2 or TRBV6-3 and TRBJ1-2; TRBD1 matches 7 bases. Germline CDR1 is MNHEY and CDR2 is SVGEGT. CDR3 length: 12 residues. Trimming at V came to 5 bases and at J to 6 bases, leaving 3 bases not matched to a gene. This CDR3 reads CASSVQGNGYTF. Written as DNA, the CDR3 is TGTGCCAGCAGTGTACAGGGGAATGGCTACACCTTC.

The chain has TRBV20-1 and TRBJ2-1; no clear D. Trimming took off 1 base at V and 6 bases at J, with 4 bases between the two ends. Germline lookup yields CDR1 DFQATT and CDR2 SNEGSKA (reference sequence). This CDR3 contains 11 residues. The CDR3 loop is CSARGFNEQFF. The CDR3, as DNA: TGCAGTGCTAGAGGATTCAATGAGCAGTTCTTC.

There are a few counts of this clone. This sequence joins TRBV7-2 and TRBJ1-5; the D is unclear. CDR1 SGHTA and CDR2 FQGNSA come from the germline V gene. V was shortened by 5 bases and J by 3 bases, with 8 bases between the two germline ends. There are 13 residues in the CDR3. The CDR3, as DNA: TGTGCCAGCAGCGATATATACAATCAGCCCCAGCATTTT. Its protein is CASSDIYNQPQHF.

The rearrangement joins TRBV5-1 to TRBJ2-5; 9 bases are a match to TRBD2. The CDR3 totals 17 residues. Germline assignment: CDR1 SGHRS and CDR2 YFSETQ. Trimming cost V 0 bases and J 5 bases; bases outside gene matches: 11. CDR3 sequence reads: CASSLGQRGALGETQYF. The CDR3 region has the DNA TGCGCCAGCAGCTTGGGACAGCGGGGGGCCCTAGGGGAGACCCAGTACTTC.

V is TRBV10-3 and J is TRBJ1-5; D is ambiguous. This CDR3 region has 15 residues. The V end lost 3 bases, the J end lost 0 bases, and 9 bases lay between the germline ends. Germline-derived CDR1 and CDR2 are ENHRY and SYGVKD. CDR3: CAISDQEDSNQPQHF. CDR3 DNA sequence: TGTGCCATCAGTGATCAGGAAGATAGCAATCAGCCCCAGCATTTT.

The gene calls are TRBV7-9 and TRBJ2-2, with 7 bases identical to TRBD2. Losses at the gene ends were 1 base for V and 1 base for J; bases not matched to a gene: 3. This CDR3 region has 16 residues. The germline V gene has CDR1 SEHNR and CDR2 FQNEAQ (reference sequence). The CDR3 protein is CASSLGASGNTGELFF. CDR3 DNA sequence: TGTGCCAGCAGCTTAGGGGCTAGCGGGAACACCGGGGAGCTGTTTTTT.

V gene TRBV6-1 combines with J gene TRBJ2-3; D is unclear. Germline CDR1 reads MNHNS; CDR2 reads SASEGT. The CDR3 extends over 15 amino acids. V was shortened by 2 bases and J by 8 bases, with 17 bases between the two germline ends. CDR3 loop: CASSETKPPLSTQYF. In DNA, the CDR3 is TGTGCCAGCAGTGAAACCAAGCCTCCCCTAAGTACGCAGTATTTT.

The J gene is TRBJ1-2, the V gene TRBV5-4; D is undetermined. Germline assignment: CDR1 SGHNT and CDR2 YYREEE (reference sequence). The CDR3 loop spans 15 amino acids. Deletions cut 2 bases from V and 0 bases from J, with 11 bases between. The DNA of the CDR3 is TGTGCCAGCAGCTTACTCGAAAACCCTAACTATGGCTACACCTTC. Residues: CASSLLENPNYGYTF.